This record concerns one TCR beta chain sequence. Its antigen is not known. The data derive from a study of T cell responses to AZD1222 COVID-19 vaccine. Overall study results and limits: A mostly white British donor set with more females was recruited, and clonal diversity was possibly underestimated. Breadth and depth of Spike-specific TCRs rose after two AZD1222 doses. Reports indicate that nearly half of spike-specific TCRs are directed at unmutated variant regions. Just a handful of AZD1222 recipients were seropositive at baseline.

V dropped 4 bases and J dropped 8; count of bases not matched to a gene: 8. The CDR3 is 15 residues long. Germline V gene sequence: CDR1 SGHAT, CDR2 FQNNGV. Clones were sequenced by immunoSEQ multiplex PCR, and TCRdb holds only the in-frame ones, with some missing. The table includes 80,000 or so clones, 60% to 85% detected once. This clonotype originated in an adult who received the MenACWY meningococcal vaccine as a control. The rearrangement joins TRBV11-2 to TRBJ1-4; TRBD1 aligns across 9 bases. The input for sequencing was peripheral blood, taken 28 days after the second dose of the MenACWY control vaccine. CDR3 sequence reads: CASSSMGQGLEKLFF. Here the CDR3 DNA reads TGTGCCAGCAGCTCTATGGGACAGGGTCTCGAAAAACTGTTTTTT.